Shown below are 27 T cell receptor beta chains from a single sample sequenced in a study of cytomegalovirus exposure and HLA in healthy donors. PCR amplification relied on 60 Vbeta primers (plus 13 Jbeta primers). Sequencing used immunoSEQ multiplex PCR; TCRdb keeps in-frame clones, though not all of them. The table records 150,000 to 200,000 clones, roughly three quarters of them present only once. The specimen sequenced was PBMCs. These receptor sequences come from a woman aged 25 to 39 in good health and CMV-seropositive.

This chain connects TRBV27 to TRBJ2-5; the match to TRBD2 covers 11 bases. This CDR3 has 17 residues. Trimming took 1 base from V and 2 from J; bases not matched to a gene: 6. Germline V gene lookup returns CDR1 MNHEY and CDR2 SMNVEV (reference sequence). The CDR3 bases are TGTGCCAGCAGTTTATTAGCGGGGGGGCCCCGGCAAGAGACCCAGTACTTC. Amino acids: CASSLLAGGPRQETQYF.

This CDR3 is CASWTGKVGGANVLTF. The CDR3 DNA follows: TGTGCCAGCTGGACAGGGAAGGTCGGGGGGGCCAACGTCCTGACTTTC. The J gene is TRBJ2-6, the V gene TRBV18, with 8 bases aligning to TRBD1. The V gene end was trimmed by 7 bases and the J gene end by 4 bases; junction bases not matched to a gene: 9. Germline CDR1 and CDR2: KGHSH and LQKENI. CDR3 length: 16 residues.

V gene TRBV4-2 combines with J gene TRBJ1-2, with D unclear. The V gene lost 0 bases and the J gene lost 5 bases, with 4 bases spanning the gap. CDR1 and CDR2 (germline): LGHNA, YNFKEQ. This CDR3 region has 12 residues. CDR3 amino acids: CASSQDIYGYTF. CDR3 DNA sequence: TGTGCCAGCAGCCAAGATATTTATGGCTACACCTTC.

J is TRBJ2-5 and V is TRBV29-1; D perhaps matches TRBD1 (6 bases). Germline CDR1 SQVTM, CDR2 ANQGSEA. The CDR3 runs 17 residues. The CDR3 protein is CLPRKRDTTQTKETQYF. DNA for the CDR3: TGCCTACCGCGAAAAAGGGACACCACGCAAACTAAAGAGACCCAGTACTTC. Full variable domain (remainder filled in from reference TRBV29-1 and TRBJ2-5): SAVISQKPSRDICQRGTSLTIQCQVDSQVTMMFWYRQQPGQSLTLIATANQGSEATYESGFVIDKFPISRPNLTFSTLTVSNMSPEDSSIYLCLPRKRDTTQTKETQYFGPGTRLLVL.

The chain combines TRBV9 with TRBJ2-7; D unclear. The V end lost 0 bases, the J end lost 3 bases, and 10 bases lay between the germline ends. The CDR3 spans 14 residues. Germline CDR1 is SGDLS and CDR2 is YYNGEE. The CDR3: CASSVDTDFYEQYF. DNA of the CDR3: TGTGCCAGCAGCGTAGATACTGATTTCTACGAGCAGTACTTC.

The chain employs TRBV6-1 and TRBJ2-7, with TRBD2 matching 8 bases. The V gene's germline CDR1 is MNHNS and CDR2 SASEGT. Losses at the gene ends were 6 bases for V and 3 bases for J; bases not matched to a gene: 7. This CDR3 region has 14 residues. The CDR3 spells CASRRLAGLYEQYF. In DNA, the CDR3 is TGTGCCAGCAGGCGTTTAGCGGGGCTCTACGAGCAGTACTTC.

The chain employs TRBV18 and TRBJ2-3, with D perhaps TRBD2 (5 bases). Looked up from germline, CDR1 is KGHSH and CDR2 is LQKENI. Trimming stripped 3 bases from V and 3 bases from J, with 19 bases between. The CDR3 extends over 17 amino acids. CDR3 residues: CASSPGSRLIRTDTQYF. In nucleotides, the CDR3 is TGTGCCAGCTCACCGGGGAGCAGGTTGATTCGTACAGATACGCAGTATTTT.

This clone has a handful of counts. The rearrangement uses TRBV6-5 and TRBJ1-2; 8 positions match TRBD1. Germline V gene lookup returns CDR1 MNHEY and CDR2 SVGAGI. Unmatched junction bases numbered 9, after V lost 5 bases and J lost 4 bases. The CDR3 is 15 amino acids. The CDR3 loop is CASSTTGGRLYGYTF. The CDR3 coding sequence is TGTGCCAGCAGTACCACAGGGGGGAGGCTCTATGGCTACACCTTC.

The V call is TRBV27, the J call TRBJ1-6; TRBD1 is a possible D gene (6 bases). The V gene lost 3 bases and the J gene lost 0 bases, with 24 bases spanning the gap. Germline CDR1 and CDR2: MNHEY and SMNVEV (reference sequence). This CDR3 has 21 residues. CDR3 DNA: TGTGCCAGCAGTTTCCGGGGTCCGGGGGGGCAAACGAGCTCCTATAATTCACCCCTCCACTTT. This codes for CASSFRGPGGQTSSYNSPLHF.

The chain is built from TRBV5-4 and TRBJ1-6, with 7 bases matching TRBD1. CDR1 is SGHNT, CDR2 YYREEE, per germline (reference sequence). The V gene end was trimmed by 5 bases and the J gene end by 5 bases; junction bases not matched to a gene: 4. The CDR3 is 14 residues long. The CDR3 region is CASRAGTDNSPLHF. CDR3 sequence (DNA): TGTGCCAGCAGGGCCGGGACAGATAATTCACCCCTCCACTTT.

The chain combines TRBV6-5 with TRBJ2-5; TRBD2 might be the D (6 bases). TRBJ2-7 matches the DNA end more closely, so the J call is doubtful. The germline V gene encodes CDR1 MNHEY and CDR2 SVGAGI. The CDR3 runs 12 residues. CDR3 nucleotides: TGTGCCAGCAGTCCGACTAGCTACGAGCAGTACTTC. Its protein is CASSPTSYEQYF.

The gene calls are TRBV6-5 and TRBJ2-1; D not certain. There are 13 residues in the CDR3. Germline values: CDR1 MNHEY, CDR2 SVGAGI. The ends were cut back, 5 bases at V and 2 bases at J, with 7 bases in the middle. CDR3 in amino acids: CASSSAAYNEQFF. The CDR3 region has the DNA TGTGCCAGCAGTAGCGCAGCCTACAATGAGCAGTTCTTC.

This rearrangement joins TRBV4-2 to TRBJ2-1; 15 nucleotides align to TRBD2. The CDR3 extends over 16 amino acids. After removal of 4 bases from V and 10 bases from J, the junction contained 8 bases not matched to a gene. Per germline, CDR1 LGHNA and CDR2 YNFKEQ. The CDR3 protein is CASSPRTSGGAKEQFF. The CDR3 DNA sequence: TGTGCCAGCAGCCCGCGGACTAGCGGGGGGGCTAAGGAGCAGTTCTTC.

The rearrangement links TRBV19 to TRBJ1-2; TRBD1 is a possible D gene (5 bases). V gave up 7 bases and J gave up 2 bases, with 20 bases separating them. The CDR3 has 16 amino acids. CDR1 and CDR2 from the germline V gene are LNHDA and SQIVND (reference sequence). The CDR3 region is CASTRLSGEGNYGYTF. The DNA of the CDR3 is TGTGCCAGTACCCGGTTGAGTGGGGAGGGGAACTATGGCTACACCTTC.

The chain couples TRBV5-1 to TRBJ1-2, with TRBD1 matching over 7 bases. V shed 2 bases and J 5 bases; nucleotides not matched to a gene: 6. Germline assignment: CDR1 SGHRS and CDR2 YFSETQ. The length of the CDR3 is 14 residues. This CDR3 is CASSFSGTVYGYTF. As DNA, the CDR3 is TGCGCCAGCAGCTTTTCCGGGACAGTATATGGCTACACCTTC.

In this sample, this clone turned up a few times. J is TRBJ1-6 and V is TRBV28; 7 bases map to TRBD1. The CDR3 sequence is 16 residues long. The trim removed 5 bases at V and 7 bases at J, leaving 11 bases unmatched. Germline V gene sequence: CDR1 MDHEN, CDR2 SYDVKM. The CDR3 region is CASSTSGTANNSPLHF. In DNA form, the CDR3 reads TGTGCCAGCAGTACATCCGGGACAGCGAACAATTCACCCCTCCACTTT. The full variable domain, in which reference TRBV28 and TRBJ1-6 provide the parts outside the CDR3, is DVKVTQSSRYLVKRTGEKVFLECVQDMDHENMFWYRQDPGLGLRLIYFSYDVKMKEKGDIPEGYSVSREKKERFSLILESASTNQTSMYLCASSTSGTANNSPLHFGNGTRLTVT.

This clone was picked up one time. The V call is TRBV12-5, the J call TRBJ2-2; D possibly corresponds to TRBD1 (5 bases). CDR1 LGHNT and CDR2 FRNRAP come from the germline V gene. V was cut by 5 bases and J by 3 bases, with 16 bases left in between. The CDR3 spans 16 residues. The CDR3 DNA sequence: TGTGCTAGTGGTAGAACCCCAGACAGCTACACCGGGGAGCTGTTTTTT. As protein: CASGRTPDSYTGELFF. The full variable domain, rest sourced from reference TRBV12-5 and TRBJ2-2, is DARVTQTPRHKVTEMGQEVTMRCQPILGHNTVFWYRQTMMQGLELLAYFRNRAPLDDSGMPKDRFSAEMPDATLATLKIQPSEPRDSAVYFCASGRTPDSYTGELFFGEGSRLTVL.

The rearrangement joins TRBV6-1 to TRBJ1-5; D is uncertain. The CDR3 runs 17 residues. Germline assignment: CDR1 MNHNS and CDR2 SASEGT. V was pared by 0 bases and J by 1 base, with 13 bases between. CDR3 in amino acids: CASSEAPPSLSNQPQHF. The CDR3 nucleotides read TGTGCCAGCAGTGAAGCCCCCCCGTCCCTCAGCAATCAGCCCCAGCATTTT.

The V and J genes are TRBV18 and TRBJ1-5; D is uncertain. This CDR3 comprises 13 residues. Trimming took off 8 bases at V and 0 bases at J, with 8 bases between the two ends. Germline assignment: CDR1 KGHSH and CDR2 LQKENI. The CDR3: CASGGGSNQPQHF. CDR3 DNA sequence: TGTGCCAGCGGCGGAGGTAGCAATCAGCCCCAGCATTTT.

This chain connects TRBV7-8 to TRBJ1-5; D unresolved. The CDR3 has 14 residues. Germline CDR1 is SGHVS and CDR2 is FQNEAQ. V was cut by 5 bases and J by 7 bases, with 15 bases left in between. The CDR3 region has the DNA TGTGCCAGCAGCCCCGACACTCGGGGACAGCCCCAGCATTTT. The encoded protein is CASSPDTRGQPQHF.

The CDR3 coding sequence is TGTGCCAGCAGTGAATGGAAGGAGGATGGCTACACCTTC. It codes for CASSEWKEDGYTF. The chain has TRBV2 and TRBJ1-2; D uncertain. V lost 2 bases and J 6 bases, leaving 10 bases between the germline ends. In germline, CDR1 is SNHLY, CDR2 FYNNEI. The CDR3 sequence is 13 residues long.

The chain links TRBV28 to TRBJ2-3; maybe TRBD1 (5 bases). Trimming stripped 1 base from V and 14 bases from J, with 16 bases between. The CDR3 runs 13 residues. Germline V gene lookup returns CDR1 MDHEN and CDR2 SYDVKM. CDR3 sequence (DNA): TGTGCCAGCAGTTTATCCGGACAAGAGAGATCGTATTTT. It codes for CASSLSGQERSYF.

This clone occurred a few times. J is TRBJ2-7 and V is TRBV7-8, with 7 bases aligning to TRBD1. This CDR3 has 17 amino acids. The junction had 14 bases not matched to a gene; V was cut back by 3 bases and J by 3 bases. The germline V gene encodes CDR1 SGHVS and CDR2 FQNEAQ. As DNA, the CDR3 is TGTGCCAGCAGCTTCAACCTTCTCGACAGGGAGAACTACGAGCAGTACTTC. Translated, it gives CASSFNLLDRENYEQYF.

There are a few counts of this clone. The chain joins TRBV5-1 to TRBJ2-7; 9 bases align to TRBD1. The germline V gene has CDR1 SGHRS and CDR2 YFSETQ. This CDR3 has 15 residues. V was clipped by 4 bases and J by 2 bases; unmatched bases: 7. CDR3 amino acids: CASSGYRGRPYEQYF. The CDR3 DNA reads as TGCGCCAGCAGCGGCTACAGGGGGCGCCCCTACGAGCAGTACTTC.

This chain connects TRBV7-8 to TRBJ2-7; tentative D call: TRBD2 (7 bases). Germline-derived CDR1 and CDR2 are SGHVS and FQNEAQ. CDR3 size: 17 residues. Trimming removed 4 bases at V and 3 bases at J, with 22 bases between. The CDR3 DNA reads TGTGCCAGCAGCTATAGGGGGGGCTGGGGTCCCAGCTACGAGCAGTACTTC. Residues: CASSYRGGWGPSYEQYF.

This chain joins TRBV7-2 and TRBJ2-5, with TRBD1 as a possible D gene (6 bases). Looked up from germline, CDR1 is SGHTA and CDR2 is FQGNSA. This CDR3 comprises 14 residues. Trimming removed 10 bases from V and 1 base from J, with 16 bases in between. CDR3 in amino acids: CATNPGAPQETQYF. In DNA, the CDR3 is TGTGCCACCAACCCAGGGGCCCCCCAAGAGACCCAGTACTTC.

The rearrangement joins TRBV9 to TRBJ2-7, with a possible D match to TRBD1 (5 bases). Germline V gene sequence: CDR1 SGDLS, CDR2 YYNGEE. The CDR3 spans 13 residues. The V end lost 0 bases, the J end lost 3 bases, and 7 bases lay between the germline ends. CDR3 bases: TGTGCCAGCAGCGTAGCTCAGGGCTACGAGCAGTACTTC. It translates to CASSVAQGYEQYF.